This passage covers 7 T cell receptor beta chains from one sample sequenced in a study of blood T cell repertoires in COVID-19. The method was immunoSEQ multiplex PCR; TCRdb's version includes in-frame clones alone and lacks a portion of them. This table holds a few hundred thousand clones, under 90% found once. The sequenced material came from peripheral blood. The source of these receptors is a woman in her thirties with COVID-19, enrolled during active disease.

This sequence joins TRBV5-1 and TRBJ2-1, with D possibly matching TRBD2 (6 bases). The CDR3 length is 15 residues. Germline V gene lookup returns CDR1 SGHRS and CDR2 YFSETQ. V dropped 0 bases and J dropped 6 bases, with 13 bases sitting between them. CDR3 protein: CASSLGGGGINEQFF. The CDR3 DNA follows: TGCGCCAGCAGCTTGGGTGGGGGAGGAATCAATGAGCAGTTCTTC. The complete variable domain, with remaining parts taken from reference TRBV5-1 and TRBJ2-1, reads KAGVTQTPRYLIKTRGQQVTLSCSPISGHRSVSWYQQTPGQGLQFLFEYFSETQRNKGNFPGRFSGRQFSNSRSEMNVSTLELGDSALYLCASSLGGGGINEQFFGPGTRLTVL.

This chain uses TRBV10-1 with TRBJ1-1; 10 bases agree with TRBD1. V lost 4 bases to trimming and J lost 7 bases; unmatched junction nucleotides: 6. The CDR3 has 14 amino acids. Germline-derived CDR1 and CDR2 are WNHNN and SYGVQD (reference sequence). CDR3 DNA sequence: TGCGCCAGCAGTGTGACAGGGGGCGGCGGTGAAGCTTTCTTT. Protein product: CASSVTGGGGEAFF.

This chain joins TRBV5-1 and TRBJ2-1; TRBD1 aligns across 7 bases. Trimming at V came to 7 bases and at J to 5 bases, leaving 3 bases not matched to a gene. The CDR3 has 12 residues. Germline V gives CDR1 SGHRS, CDR2 YFSETQ. CDR3 sequence reads: CASSTGDNEQFF. In nucleotides, the CDR3 is TGCGCCAGCTCCACAGGGGACAATGAGCAGTTCTTC. The full variable domain, rest sourced from reference TRBV5-1 and TRBJ2-1, is KAGVTQTPRYLIKTRGQQVTLSCSPISGHRSVSWYQQTPGQGLQFLFEYFSETQRNKGNFPGRFSGRQFSNSRSEMNVSTLELGDSALYLCASSTGDNEQFFGPGTRLTVL.

Of note for this clone: The identical CDR3 is also encoded by other nucleotide sequences in the sample. V and J are TRBV5-4 and TRBJ1-1, with TRBD1 matching over 11 bases. Germline trimming cut 3 bases from V and 3 bases from J; bases unmatched to any gene: 1. The CDR3 extends over 14 amino acids. Germline V gene sequence: CDR1 SGHNT, CDR2 YYREEE (reference sequence). This CDR3 reads CASSWGQGDTEAFF. As DNA, the CDR3 is TGTGCCAGCAGCTGGGGACAGGGGGACACTGAAGCTTTCTTT.

The V gene is TRBV3-1 (or the pseudogene TRBV3-2), the J gene TRBJ1-4; 8 bases are a match to TRBD1. The germline CDR1 and CDR2 sequences are LGHDT and YNNKEL (reference sequence). V lost 3 bases and J lost 2; bases outside the gene matches: 8. CDR3 size: 17 residues. CDR3 DNA sequence: TGTGCCAGCAGCCACCCCGACAGGGGTCGTACTAATGAAAAACTGTTTTTT. This sequence encodes CASSHPDRGRTNEKLFF.

Here the CDR3 reads CASSIDGGDYEQYF. CDR3 DNA: TGTGCCAGCAGCATAGACGGAGGAGACTACGAGCAGTACTTC. The chain has TRBV13 and TRBJ2-7; D is possibly TRBD2 (5 bases). Trimming took off 5 bases at V and 3 bases at J, with 14 bases between the two ends. CDR1 PRHDT and CDR2 FYEKMQ come from the germline V gene (reference sequence). The CDR3 is 14 amino acids.

This sequence joins TRBV25-1 and TRBJ2-3, with TRBD1 matching over 10 bases. The CDR3 has 17 residues. Trimming took 2 bases from V and 5 from J; bases not matched to a gene: 10. Germline lookup yields CDR1 MGHDK and CDR2 SYGVNS. The CDR3 DNA reads TGTGCCAGCAGTGAAGGGACAGGGGTCGGGGAGGGAGATACGCAGTATTTT. Translation gives CASSEGTGVGEGDTQYF.